This record covers a single T cell receptor beta chain. Antigen specificity is unknown. The data stem from a study of neoadjuvant nivolumab and ipilimumab in lung cancer. Study-level information: Patients got nivolumab 3 mg/kg on days 1, 15 and 29; combination added ipilimumab 1 mg/kg day 1. Findings and caveats of the study: From pretherapy to surgery, tumor richness and clonality rose with dual therapy. Compared with tumor-adjacent uninvolved lung, resected tumors showed greater richness and clonality. TCR sequencing covered a small number of samples.

The table came from immunoSEQ multiplex PCR; TCRdb's copy has only in-frame clones and leaves some out. This repertoire shows 40,000 to 55,000 clones, roughly 90% found once; its top ten account for approximately 3.7%. Sequencing used blood, obtained before neoadjuvant nivolumab, alone or with ipilimumab. The source is an adult with non-small cell lung cancer. Some clones in this sample may be carry-over from other donors' samples.

CDR3 in amino acids: CASSRTPGQGALAQHF. CDR3 coding DNA: TGTGCCAGCAGCCGTACCCCGGGACAGGGGGCACTAGCCCAGCATTTT. The chain combines TRBV5-6 with TRBJ1-5; the match to TRBD1 covers 12 bases. Germline loops: CDR1 SGHDT, CDR2 YYEEEE. Trimming at V came to 4 bases and at J to 11 bases, leaving 13 bases not matched to a gene. This CDR3 is 16 amino acids long.